The present entry profiles one T cell receptor (beta chain) with its context. What it recognizes is unknown. CDR3 length: 17 residues. The V gene's germline CDR1 is LNHDA and CDR2 SQIVND (reference sequence). V lost 6 bases and J lost 2; bases outside the gene matches: 13. The data derive from a study of cytomegalovirus exposure and HLA in healthy donors. Across the whole study: The Caucasian-associated ancestry cluster contained about 80% of the 398 genotyped donors.

The PCR made use of 60 Vbeta and 13 Jbeta primers. This table comes from immunoSEQ multiplex PCR, and its TCRdb copy is limited to in-frame clones, with some not included. The table has 170,000 or so clones, 80% seen once. Overall study findings and caveats: The classifier was said to identify cytomegalovirus status with high specificity and sensitivity.

The sample consisted of PBMCs. This chain joins TRBV19 and TRBJ2-1; the match to TRBD2 covers 7 bases. The receptor's source is a male donor in good health and CMV-seropositive. The chain's CDR3 is CASSGGRALFTYNEQFF. CDR3 nucleotide sequence: TGTGCCAGTAGCGGCGGGAGAGCCCTTTTTACCTACAATGAGCAGTTCTTC.